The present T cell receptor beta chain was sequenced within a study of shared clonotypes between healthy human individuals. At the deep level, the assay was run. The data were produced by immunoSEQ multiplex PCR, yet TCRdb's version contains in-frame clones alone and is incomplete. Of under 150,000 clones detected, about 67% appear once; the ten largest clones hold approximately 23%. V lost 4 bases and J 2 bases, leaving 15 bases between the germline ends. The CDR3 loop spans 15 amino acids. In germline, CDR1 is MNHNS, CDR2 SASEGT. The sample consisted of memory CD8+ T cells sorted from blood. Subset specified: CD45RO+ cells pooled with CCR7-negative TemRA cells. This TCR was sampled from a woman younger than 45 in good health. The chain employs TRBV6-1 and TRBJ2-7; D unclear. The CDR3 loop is CASSVFVRTTYEQYF. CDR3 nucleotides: TGTGCCAGCAGTGTCTTTGTCAGGACCACCTACGAGCAGTACTTC.